A single sample is the source of the 24 T cell receptor beta chains below, sequenced in a study of blood T cell repertoires in COVID-19. Some clones are missing from TCRdb's copy, which holds only in-frame ones; the method was immunoSEQ multiplex PCR. In the table there are about 260,000 clones, approximately 90% of which are singletons. Source material: peripheral blood. The receptors here all came from a woman aged 40-49 years with acute or convalescent COVID-19.

The genes are TRBV5-1 and TRBJ1-1; D is unclear. The CDR3 runs to 13 residues. The germline V and J ends were trimmed by 4 bases and 5 bases, with 12 bases remaining between them. Germline loops: CDR1 SGHRS, CDR2 YFSETQ. The CDR3 region is CASSIAGRTEAFF. The CDR3 coding sequence is TGCGCCAGCAGCATAGCCGGGAGGACTGAAGCTTTCTTT.

V usage is TRBV25-1 and J usage is TRBJ1-1; D is ambiguous. The CDR3 is 14 residues long. V gave up 1 base and J gave up 0 bases, with 6 bases separating them. CDR1 and CDR2 (germline): MGHDK, SYGVNS. CDR3 in amino acids: CASSEWSLNTEAFF. In nucleotides, the CDR3 is TGTGCCAGCAGTGAATGGAGCTTGAACACTGAAGCTTTCTTT.

The rearrangement links TRBV18 to TRBJ1-1; D perhaps matches TRBD1 (5 bases). The CDR3 is 13 residues long. Trimming took 4 bases from V and 3 from J, leaving 9 bases between them. Germline lookup yields CDR1 KGHSH and CDR2 LQKENI. Written as DNA, the CDR3 is TGTGCCAGCTCACAGGGGAGGGACACTGAAGCTTTCTTT. Amino acid sequence: CASSQGRDTEAFF. The full variable domain, with the rest looked up from reference TRBV18 and TRBJ1-1, is NAGVMQNPRHLVRRRGQEARLRCSPMKGHSHVYWYRQLPEEGLKFMVYLQKENIIDESGMPKERFSAEFPKEGPSILRIQQVVRGDSAAYFCASSQGRDTEAFFGQGTRLTVV.

The chain combines TRBV24-1 with TRBJ1-5; D is undetermined. The V and J ends lost 1 base and 5 bases respectively, with 8 bases between them. Germline values: CDR1 KGHDR, CDR2 SFDVKD. The CDR3 totals 14 residues. The CDR3 sequence: CATSDFKRDQPQHF. CDR3 in DNA: TGTGCCACCAGTGATTTTAAGCGGGATCAGCCCCAGCATTTT.

The rearrangement uses TRBV19 and TRBJ2-3; TRBD2 matches at 8 bases. V lost 11 bases to trimming and J lost 0 bases; unmatched junction nucleotides: 16. Germline values: CDR1 LNHDA, CDR2 SQIVND (reference sequence). This CDR3 has 17 residues. CDR3 region: CASRGGAGRLSTDTQYF. The CDR3 DNA is TGTGCCTCCCGGGGGGGGGCCGGTCGCCTTAGCACAGATACGCAGTATTTT.

The CDR3 reads CASRGMTGPEQYV. CDR3 coding DNA: TGTGCCAGCAGGGGTATGACAGGACCCGAGCAGTACGTC. The rearrangement joins TRBV12-3 or TRBV12-4 to TRBJ2-7; possibly TRBD1 for D (6 bases). V lost 6 bases and J 6 bases, leaving 15 bases between the germline ends. The CDR3 covers 13 residues.

The chain combines TRBV15 with TRBJ1-5; a weak D match, TRBD1 (6 bases). The CDR3 spans 15 residues. Germline loops: CDR1 LNHNV, CDR2 YYDKDF (reference sequence). V was clipped by 0 bases and J by 4 bases, with 10 bases between them. CDR3 nucleotides: TGTGCCACCAGCAGAGAAGCAGGGGTTAATCAGCCCCAGCATTTT. Its translation: CATSREAGVNQPQHF.

The CDR3 sequence: CASTTDRVSNQPQHF. CDR3 sequence (DNA): TGTGCCAGTACCACGGACAGGGTAAGCAATCAGCCCCAGCATTTT. The gene calls are TRBV19 and TRBJ1-5; 8 positions match TRBD1. V lost 7 bases and J lost 1; bases outside the gene matches: 6. Germline lookup yields CDR1 LNHDA and CDR2 SQIVND (reference sequence). The CDR3 is 15 residues long.

The chain combines TRBV6-1 with TRBJ2-7; TRBD1 might be the D (5 bases). Per the germline V gene, CDR1 is MNHNS and CDR2 is SASEGT. The V end lost 2 bases, the J end lost 2 bases, and 16 bases lay between the germline ends. This CDR3 comprises 16 residues. The chain's CDR3 is CASSEWGRDTAYEQYV. For the CDR3, the DNA is TGTGCCAGCAGTGAATGGGGCAGGGATACCGCCTACGAGCAGTACGTC.

The gene calls are TRBV5-8 and TRBJ2-2; a possible D gene is TRBD1 (5 bases). Germline CDR1 and CDR2: SGHTS and YDEGEE. CDR3 length equals 15 residues. The ends were cut back, 2 bases at V and 5 bases at J, with 13 bases in the middle. Here the CDR3 reads CASSLGPKGTGELFF. The CDR3 DNA follows: TGTGCCAGCAGCTTAGGTCCAAAGGGGACCGGGGAGCTGTTTTTT. The full variable domain, in which reference TRBV5-8 and TRBJ2-2 provide the parts outside the CDR3, is EAGVTQSPTHLIKTRGQQATLRCSPISGHTSVYWYQQALGLGLQFLLWYDEGEERNRGNFPPRFSGRQFPNYSSELNVNALELEDSALYLCASSLGPKGTGELFFGEGSRLTVL.

This clone was found once. The chain is built from TRBV5-6 and TRBJ1-5; D is possibly TRBD1 (5 bases). The V end was cut by 0 bases, the J end by 7 bases, with 14 bases between. Germline lookup yields CDR1 SGHDT and CDR2 YYEEEE. The CDR3 is 15 residues long. The CDR3 sequence: CASSLAFGGGQPQHF. CDR3 DNA: TGTGCCAGCAGCTTGGCCTTTGGGGGAGGACAGCCCCAGCATTTT.

This sequence joins TRBV9 and TRBJ1-4, with 9 bases matching TRBD1. This CDR3 is 15 amino acids long. Looked up from germline, CDR1 is SGDLS and CDR2 is YYNGEE. Unmatched junction bases numbered 5, after V lost 4 bases and J lost 4 bases. CDR3 residues: CASSRTGGFNEKLFF. The CDR3 nucleotides are TGTGCCAGCAGCCGTACAGGGGGCTTTAATGAAAAACTGTTTTTT.

The gene calls are TRBV20-1 and TRBJ2-5, with no clear D. Trimming removed 3 bases at V and 5 bases at J, with 4 bases between. Germline CDR1 DFQATT, CDR2 SNEGSKA (reference sequence). The CDR3 extends over 10 amino acids. CDR3 in amino acids: CSASPETQYF. The CDR3 DNA sequence: TGCAGTGCTAGCCCGGAGACCCAGTACTTC.

V and J are TRBV18 and TRBJ2-5; 8 bases line up with TRBD1. V gave up 3 bases and J gave up 5 bases; unmatched junction bases: 5. The germline V gene has CDR1 KGHSH and CDR2 LQKENI. This CDR3 is built from 14 residues. The CDR3 loop reads CASSPDRATETQYF. CDR3 sequence (DNA): TGTGCCAGCTCACCGGACAGGGCCACGGAGACCCAGTACTTC.

The chain uses TRBV30 and TRBJ2-3, with 9 bases aligning to TRBD2. The germline gives CDR1 GTSNPN, CDR2 SVGIG (reference sequence). Germline trimming cut 0 bases from V and 6 bases from J; bases unmatched to any gene: 10. The CDR3 consists of 16 residues. CDR3 loop: CAWSVTRTSGWDTQYF. In DNA, the CDR3 is TGTGCCTGGAGTGTAACCCGTACTAGCGGGTGGGATACGCAGTATTTT.

This chain uses TRBV4-2 with TRBJ1-5; D is uncertain. The CDR3 consists of 15 residues. CDR1 and CDR2 (germline): LGHNA, YNFKEQ. Deletions cut 1 base from V and 0 bases from J, with 7 bases between. The CDR3 spells CASSQATNSNQPQHF. The CDR3 nucleotides are TGTGCCAGCAGCCAAGCTACTAATAGCAATCAGCCCCAGCATTTT.

In its sample, this clone was seen a few times. The chain carries TRBV19 and TRBJ1-1; no firm D call. This CDR3 comprises 16 residues. Germline CDR1 reads LNHDA; CDR2 reads SQIVND (reference sequence). The ends were cut back, 4 bases at V and 4 bases at J, with 19 bases in the middle. The CDR3 nucleotides are TGTGCCAGTAGTACGACGGACCGGCGGGTGAGCACTGAAGCTTTCTTT. Amino acids: CASSTTDRRVSTEAFF.

The V and J genes are TRBV5-6 and TRBJ1-2; a possible D gene is TRBD1 (5 bases). CDR3 size: 14 residues. CDR1 and CDR2 from the germline V gene are SGHDT and YYEEEE. V was shortened by 1 base and J by 2 bases, with 9 bases between the two germline ends. The CDR3 sequence: CASSLPAGNYGYTF. The CDR3 nucleotides read TGTGCCAGCAGCTTGCCAGCAGGGAACTATGGCTACACCTTC.

This clone has a single count. This chain joins TRBV10-1 and TRBJ2-2; 7 bases agree with TRBD1. In germline, CDR1 is WNHNN, CDR2 SYGVQD (reference sequence). The CDR3 is 15 amino acids. V trimming: 4 bases; J trimming: 0 bases; junction bases outside the gene matches: 2. As DNA, the CDR3 is TGCGCCAGCAGTGCCGGGACAGCGAACACCGGGGAGCTGTTTTTT. Translating gives CASSAGTANTGELFF.

This clone came up a few times. This chain connects TRBV6-5 to TRBJ2-2; TRBD1 matches at 8 bases. CDR3 length equals 15 residues. Germline V lookup: CDR1 MNHEY, CDR2 SVGAGI. V dropped 6 bases and J dropped 2; count of bases not matched to a gene: 5. In nucleotides, the CDR3 is TGTGCCAGCAGGCAACAGGGGGTTAACACCGGGGAGCTGTTTTTT. It translates to CASRQQGVNTGELFF.

The rearrangement joins TRBV27 to TRBJ1-6; maybe TRBD1 (5 bases). The V end was cut by 2 bases, the J end by 6 bases, with 8 bases between. Germline lookup yields CDR1 MNHEY and CDR2 SMNVEV (reference sequence). This CDR3 is built from 14 residues. CDR3 sequence (DNA): TGTGCCAGCAGTTTAGGCGACAGTAATTCACCCCTCCACTTT. It is translated as CASSLGDSNSPLHF.

V usage is TRBV9 and J usage is TRBJ1-2; a weak D match, TRBD1 (5 bases). From germline, CDR1 is SGDLS and CDR2 YYNGEE. V was clipped by 0 bases and J by 5 bases, with 17 bases between them. The CDR3 consists of 16 residues. Here the CDR3 DNA reads TGTGCCAGCAGCGTAGGATCGGGCAGGGCAACTTATGGCTACACCTTC. It is translated as CASSVGSGRATYGYTF.

The chain is built from TRBV2 and TRBJ2-2, with D tentatively TRBD1 (5 bases). V was cut by 7 bases and J by 3 bases, with 9 bases left in between. This CDR3 contains 13 residues. Germline V gene data show CDR1 as SNHLY and CDR2 as FYNNEI. CDR3 sequence: CASMRQYTGELFF. CDR3 sequence (DNA): TGTGCCAGCATGAGACAGTACACCGGGGAGCTGTTTTTT.

A single count supports this clone. The chain employs TRBV14 and TRBJ2-5; D possibly corresponds to TRBD2 (6 bases). The CDR3 has 16 amino acids. Per germline, CDR1 SGHDN and CDR2 FVKESK. Between the trimmed V and J ends, which lost 4 bases and 2 bases, there was a span of 17 bases. Written as DNA, the CDR3 is TGTGCCAGCAGCCCTGGGGGACTCGGGCCTCAAGAGACCCAGTACTTC. Translated, it gives CASSPGGLGPQETQYF.